The 14 T cell receptor beta chains below come from one sample, sequenced in a study of OX40 agonist ivuxolimab in advanced cancers. Profiling relied on immunoSEQ multiplex PCR, and the TCRdb table lists in-frame clones only, not all of them. The top ten hold about 4.8% of the sample, which has about 62,000 clones, around 90% seen once. This sample comprised CD4+ or CD8+ T cells sorted from blood, obtained in a trial of the OX40 agonist ivuxolimab. The source of these receptors is an adult with an advanced solid tumor such as melanoma, head and neck, liver or kidney cancer.

The genes are TRBV7-2 and TRBJ1-2; 9 nucleotides line up with TRBD1. The V and J ends lost 6 bases and 7 bases, in that order; junction bases with no gene match: 6. In germline, CDR1 is SGHTA, CDR2 FQGNSA. This CDR3 has 13 residues. CDR3 bases: TGTGCCAGCAGTTTTCGACAGGGGGTTGGCTACACCTTC. Translation gives CASSFRQGVGYTF. The variable domain in full, completed from reference TRBV7-2 and TRBJ1-2, reads GAGVSQSPSNKVTEKGKDVELRCDPISGHTALYWYRQSLGQGLEFLIYFQGNSAPDKSGLPSDRFSAERTGGSVSTLTIQRTQQEDSAVYLCASSFRQGVGYTFGSGTRLTVV.

This clone was counted between two and nine times. The chain joins TRBV19 to TRBJ2-1, with 9 bases identical to TRBD2. The CDR3 extends over 17 amino acids. The junction had 11 bases not matched to a gene; V was cut back by 0 bases and J by 8 bases. Looked up from germline, CDR1 is LNHDA and CDR2 is SQIVND (reference sequence). CDR3 DNA sequence: TGTGCCAGTAGTATAGATCGGCTAGCGGGAATTTTGGATGAGCAGTTCTTC. It translates to CASSIDRLAGILDEQFF.

The rearrangement links TRBV27 to TRBJ2-7; unclear D gene. This CDR3 comprises 11 residues. The germline V gene encodes CDR1 MNHEY and CDR2 SMNVEV (reference sequence). V dropped 5 bases and J dropped 7 bases, with 9 bases sitting between them. CDR3 region: CASSDFLEQYF. CDR3 nucleotides: TGTGCCAGCAGTGACTTTCTGGAGCAGTACTTC.

V gene TRBV15 combines with J gene TRBJ1-3; maybe TRBD1 (5 bases). The CDR3 is made up of 17 amino acids. The V and J ends lost 5 bases and 0 bases respectively, with 17 bases between them. Germline lookup yields CDR1 LNHNV and CDR2 YYDKDF (reference sequence). The CDR3 spells CATSLDSEYLSGNTIYF. The CDR3 DNA sequence: TGTGCCACCAGCCTTGACAGCGAATATCTCTCTGGAAACACCATATATTTT.

V is TRBV30 and J is TRBJ1-1, with D perhaps matching TRBD1 (5 bases). V lost 7 bases, J lost 6 bases, and 9 bases lay in between. Germline lookup yields CDR1 GTSNPN and CDR2 SVGIG (reference sequence). This CDR3 region has 10 residues. The CDR3 DNA sequence: TGTGCCTACAAAGGGGCTGAAGCTTTCTTT. Translating gives CAYKGAEAFF.

This sequence joins TRBV19 and TRBJ2-7, with 9 bases fitting TRBD1. This CDR3 region has 16 residues. V trimming: 7 bases; J trimming: 0 bases; junction bases outside the gene matches: 10. Germline lookup yields CDR1 LNHDA and CDR2 SQIVND (reference sequence). The CDR3 DNA reads as TGTGCCAGTACCCTCGGCCCGACAGGGGGCTCCTACGAGCAGTACTTC. Amino acids: CASTLGPTGGSYEQYF.

This rearrangement joins TRBV7-2 to TRBJ1-1, with D possibly matching TRBD1 (6 bases). This CDR3 has 17 amino acids. Germline lookup yields CDR1 SGHTA and CDR2 FQGNSA. Trimming stripped 7 bases from V and 0 bases from J, with 21 bases between. The CDR3 sequence is CASTPRAGATMNTEAFF. The CDR3 nucleotides read TGTGCCAGCACCCCCCGGGCAGGGGCGACCATGAACACTGAAGCTTTCTTT.

The V gene is TRBV7-9, the J gene TRBJ1-1, with 7 bases aligning to TRBD1. The germline CDR1 and CDR2 sequences are SEHNR and FQNEAQ (reference sequence). V dropped 5 bases and J dropped 2; count of bases not matched to a gene: 5. The CDR3 length is 14 residues. The CDR3 DNA is TGTGCCAGCAGCCCGGACAGGCATAACACTGAAGCTTTCTTT. This translates into CASSPDRHNTEAFF.

The chain uses TRBV18 and TRBJ1-5, with 9 bases identical to TRBD1. The CDR3 has 15 amino acids. Germline CDR1 and CDR2: KGHSH and LQKENI. V was clipped by 3 bases and J by 7 bases; unmatched bases: 7. The CDR3 nucleotides read TGTGCCAGCTCACCTACAGGGGGCTCACGACAGCCCCAGCATTTT. Amino acid sequence: CASSPTGGSRQPQHF.

The chain has TRBV27 and TRBJ2-3; 10 bases are a match to TRBD2. The trim removed 6 bases at V and 2 bases at J, leaving 11 bases unmatched. The CDR3 is made up of 17 amino acids. Germline V gene sequence: CDR1 MNHEY, CDR2 SMNVEV (reference sequence). The CDR3 spells CASSSYPGLAYTDTQYF. The CDR3, as DNA: TGTGCCAGCAGCTCGTACCCGGGACTAGCGTACACAGATACGCAGTATTTT.

The V call is TRBV6-5, the J call TRBJ2-7; D is possibly TRBD2 (5 bases). V was cut by 0 bases and J by 8 bases, with 14 bases left in between. Germline V gene sequence: CDR1 MNHEY, CDR2 SVGAGI. The CDR3 spans 14 residues. The CDR3 DNA reads as TGTGCCAGCAGTTACTCGGAGGCCGCTACGAAGCAGTACTTC. It is translated as CASSYSEAATKQYF.

A single count supports this clone. This chain joins TRBV4-3 and TRBJ2-7, with a weak D call TRBD2 (5 bases). The CDR3 loop spans 12 amino acids. The germline V gene encodes CDR1 LGHNA and CDR2 YSLEER. V was shortened by 3 bases and J by 6 bases, with 9 bases between the two germline ends. The CDR3 DNA reads TGCGCCAGCAGCCAGGACTGGGGCGAGCAGTACTTC. Translated, it gives CASSQDWGEQYF.

The chain couples TRBV6-1 to TRBJ1-6; D uncertain. Germline V CDR1 and CDR2: MNHNS, SASEGT. V lost 0 bases, J lost 7 bases, and 10 bases lay in between. The CDR3 length is 15 residues. CDR3 loop: CASSEARLTNSPLHF. CDR3 in DNA: TGTGCCAGCAGTGAAGCCCGGCTGACCAATTCACCCCTCCACTTT.

In this sample, this clone turned up a few times. The chain employs TRBV9 and TRBJ1-3, with 9 nucleotides matching TRBD1. Germline-derived CDR1 and CDR2 are SGDLS and YYNGEE. After removal of 4 bases from V and 9 bases from J, the junction contained 8 bases not matched to a gene. The CDR3 loop spans 14 amino acids. CDR3 DNA: TGTGCCAGCAGCCCTGGGACAGGGAGAAGCACCATATATTTT. It is translated as CASSPGTGRSTIYF.